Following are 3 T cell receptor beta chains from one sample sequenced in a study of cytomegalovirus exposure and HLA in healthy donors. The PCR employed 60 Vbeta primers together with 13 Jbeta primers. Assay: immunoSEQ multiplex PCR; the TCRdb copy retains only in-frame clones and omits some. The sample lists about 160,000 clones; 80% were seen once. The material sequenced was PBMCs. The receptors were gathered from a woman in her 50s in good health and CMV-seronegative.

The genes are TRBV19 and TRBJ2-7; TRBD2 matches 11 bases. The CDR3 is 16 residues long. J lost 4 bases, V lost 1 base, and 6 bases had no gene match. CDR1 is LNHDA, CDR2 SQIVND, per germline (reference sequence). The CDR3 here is CASSIAGTSGSYEQYF. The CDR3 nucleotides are TGTGCCAGTAGTATAGCCGGAACTAGCGGGAGTTACGAGCAGTACTTC.

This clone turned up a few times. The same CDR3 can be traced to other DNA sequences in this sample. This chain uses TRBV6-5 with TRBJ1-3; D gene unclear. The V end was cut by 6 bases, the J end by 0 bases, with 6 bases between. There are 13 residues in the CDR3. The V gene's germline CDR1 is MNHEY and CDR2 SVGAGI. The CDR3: CASSRGSGNTIYF. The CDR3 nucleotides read TGTGCCAGCAGCCGGGGCTCTGGAAACACCATATATTTT.

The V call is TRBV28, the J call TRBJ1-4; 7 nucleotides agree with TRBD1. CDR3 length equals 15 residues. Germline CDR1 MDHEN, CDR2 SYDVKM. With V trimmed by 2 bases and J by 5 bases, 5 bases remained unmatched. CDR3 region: CASSLPGQLNEKLFF. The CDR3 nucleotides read TGTGCCAGCAGTTTACCGGGACAGTTAAATGAAAAACTGTTTTTT.